This TCR beta chain emerged from a study of blood T cell repertoires in COVID-19 (dated by TCRdb to 2020 to 2022). With regard to the full study: Samples from collaborators originated in the United States, Italy and Spain and spanned both the acute and convalescent phases of COVID-19. Subjects who had been exposed to COVID-19, were actively infected with it, or had recovered from it provided the deeply sampled blood TCRbeta repertoires that made up the dataset. A de-identified subject ID, COVID-19 status, age in years and sex were almost always included in the sample metadata. The material from the prospective study consisted of cDNA or gDNA derived from T cells, B-cell-depleted T cells, or PBMCs. The samples were drawn from two sources: the first 160 participants of the ongoing ImmuneRACE study, and 1,200 or so subjects contributed by 6 global collaborators. The repertoires were released in a freely available public database meant as a resource for research on the immune response to SARS-CoV-2. Where available, HLA class I and class II types were obtained from metadata supplied by the sample provider rather than from assay-based typing.

Notes on this clone: It lacks a known antigen. There are no base qualities to consult, and no much larger clone falls within one base.

TCRbeta CDR3 regions were amplified from genomic DNA using the immunoSEQ Assay, a bias-controlled multiplex PCR. Concerning the study's data processing: The number of nucleated cells in each sample was estimated by amplification of reference gene primers within the assay. To quantify the absolute abundance of each unique TCRbeta CDR3 rearrangement, sequence reads were collapsed and filtered. Productive Simpson clonality was computed per sample as the square root of Simpson's diversity index over productive rearrangements. TCRdb stores this immuneACCESS table with in-frame sequences only. Part of the clones is absent; in the studies checked, under half of the shortfall reflects unresolved V genes, and no reason is known for the rest. The V and J calls and clone size are taken from that table; D and trimming were inferred from the DNA. The sample data list approximately 210,000 clones, and around 88% of these were observed just once. Approximately 1.5% of the sample belongs to the ten largest clones.

Collaborating institutions collected whole blood in K2EDTA tubes following their own protocols. Collaborator samples were shipped for TCRbeta analysis as frozen whole blood, isolated PBMCs, or DNA extracted from either sample type. Per the germline V gene, SGHTA is the CDR1 and FQGTGA is the CDR2. Trimming accounts for 3 bases at V and 3 bases at J, while the number of junction bases matched to no gene is 3. From the cysteine up to the phenylalanine, the CDR3 has a length of 14 residues. Of all the DNA, just the CDR3 is kept, 42 bases in frame from base 1. What the work shows at the level of the full study, not this receptor alone: The amount of clinical and demographic metadata varied by source and participant and was provided uncurated.

The rearrangement combines TRBV7-3 with TRBJ2-5, with 8 central nucleotides matching TRBD1. What was sequenced was peripheral blood. This TCR came from a man aged 18 to 29 with active or convalescent COVID-19. DNA sequence: TGTGCCAGCAGCTTGGGGACAGGAAAAGAGACCCAGTACTTC. It encodes CASSLGTGKETQYF.